This entry describes one TCR beta chain. Its target is not known. These data belong to a study of shared clonotypes between healthy human individuals. Broader study findings: Between a handful of donors, naive CD4 clonotypes were shared at a level of approximately 5%.

Germline assignment: CDR1 SQVTM and CDR2 ANQGSEA. Deletions cut 4 bases from V and 4 bases from J, with 7 bases between. CDR3 length: 11 amino acids. Everyone who donated was a Caucasian adult who lived in Nashville, Tennessee. The investigators split CD4+ cells into a CD45RA+ naive subset and a CD45RA-negative memory subset. The assay was immunoSEQ multiplex PCR, and TCRdb's table has in-frame clones only and misses some. The table records about 710,000 clones, around 73% of them present only once. The V and J genes are TRBV29-1 and TRBJ1-2; D not resolved. The sequence came from a woman aged 25-40 years in good health. The sequenced material came from memory CD4+ T cells sorted from blood. The subset is: CD45RA-negative fraction. The CDR3, as DNA: TGCAGCGTTGTAGGGCTCTATGGCTACACCTTC. Translated, it gives CSVVGLYGYTF.